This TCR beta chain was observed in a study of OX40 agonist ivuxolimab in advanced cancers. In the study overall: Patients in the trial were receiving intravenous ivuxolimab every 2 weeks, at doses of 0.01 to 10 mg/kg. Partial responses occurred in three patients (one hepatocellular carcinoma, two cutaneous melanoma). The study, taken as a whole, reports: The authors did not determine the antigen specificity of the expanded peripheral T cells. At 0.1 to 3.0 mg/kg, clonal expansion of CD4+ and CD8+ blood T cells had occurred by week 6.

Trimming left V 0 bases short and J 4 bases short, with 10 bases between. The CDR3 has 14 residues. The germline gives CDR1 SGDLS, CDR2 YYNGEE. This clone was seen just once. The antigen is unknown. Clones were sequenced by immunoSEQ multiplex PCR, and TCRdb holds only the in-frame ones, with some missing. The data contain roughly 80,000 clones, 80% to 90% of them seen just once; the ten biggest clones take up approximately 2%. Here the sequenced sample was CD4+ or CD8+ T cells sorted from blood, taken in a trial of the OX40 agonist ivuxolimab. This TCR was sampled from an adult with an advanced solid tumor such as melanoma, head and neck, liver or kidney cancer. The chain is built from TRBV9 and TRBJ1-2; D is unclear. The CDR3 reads CASSVDTKGYGYTF. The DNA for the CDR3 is TGTGCCAGCAGCGTAGACACTAAGGGCTATGGCTACACCTTC.